This T cell receptor beta chain was recovered during a study of blood T cells in healthy people across ages. Study observations and caveats: Fewer expanded clones and more diversity marked long-lived versus aged donors. CMV infection status of these donors was not known.

In regard to this clonotype: Its specificity is not known.

The CDR3 consists of 15 residues. Germline CDR1 SGHRS, CDR2 YFSETQ. V was shortened by 4 bases and J by 1 base, with 14 bases between the two germline ends. PCR was performed a second time for 7 to 11 cycles using a sample-barcoded 5' primer and a J-beta primer mix. Every cDNA molecule bore a tag from a template-switch adaptor containing 12 random nucleotides. TCRdb re-called the 5' RACE reads through MiXCR, storing one row per CDR3 protein. The table has about 1.4 million distinct CDR3 sequences, 59% seen once. The source is a man between 18 and 35 years old in good health. Sequencing was done on a sample of blood. The chain couples TRBV5-1 to TRBJ1-1; no clear D gene. The CDR3 DNA follows: TGCGCCAGCAGCCCCGACCCGGGCCCGAACACTGAAGCTTTCTTT. Its protein product is CASSPDPGPNTEAFF. Combining the CDR3 with reference TRBV5-1 and TRBJ1-1 gives the whole variable domain KAGVTQTPRYLIKTRGQQVTLSCSPISGHRSVSWYQQTPGQGLQFLFEYFSETQRNKGNFPGRFSGRQFSNSRSEMNVSTLELGDSALYLCASSPDPGPNTEAFFGQGTRLTVV.